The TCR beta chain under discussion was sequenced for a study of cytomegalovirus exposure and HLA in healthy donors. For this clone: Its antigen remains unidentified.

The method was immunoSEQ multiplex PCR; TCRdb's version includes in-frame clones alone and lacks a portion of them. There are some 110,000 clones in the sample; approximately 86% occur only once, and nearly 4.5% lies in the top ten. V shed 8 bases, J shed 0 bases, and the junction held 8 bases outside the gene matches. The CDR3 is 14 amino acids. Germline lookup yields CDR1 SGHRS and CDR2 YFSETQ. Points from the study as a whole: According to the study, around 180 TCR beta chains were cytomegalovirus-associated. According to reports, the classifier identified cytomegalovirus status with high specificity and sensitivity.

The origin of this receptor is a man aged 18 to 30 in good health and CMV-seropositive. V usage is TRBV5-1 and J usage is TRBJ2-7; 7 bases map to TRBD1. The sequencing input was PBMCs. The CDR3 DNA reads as TGCGCCAGTGGGGACAGTCGAAGCTCCTACGAGCAGTACTTC. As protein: CASGDSRSSYEQYF. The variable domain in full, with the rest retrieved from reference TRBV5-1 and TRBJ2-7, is KAGVTQTPRYLIKTRGQQVTLSCSPISGHRSVSWYQQTPGQGLQFLFEYFSETQRNKGNFPGRFSGRQFSNSRSEMNVSTLELGDSALYLCASGDSRSSYEQYFGPGTRLTVT.